This T cell receptor beta chain originates from a study of OX40 agonist ivuxolimab in advanced cancers. Using immunoSEQ multiplex PCR, the repertoire was profiled, and TCRdb retains in-frame clones only, with some absent. The sample lists 55,000 to 90,000 clones; roughly 80% were seen once. CDR3 length: 15 residues. Trimming cost V 2 bases and J 0 bases, with 10 bases left between them. In germline, CDR1 is SGDLS, CDR2 YYNGEE. This specimen consisted of CD4+ or CD8+ T cells sorted from blood, obtained in a trial of the OX40 agonist ivuxolimab. The receptor comes from an adult with an advanced solid tumor such as melanoma, head and neck, liver or kidney cancer. The J gene is TRBJ2-3, the V gene TRBV9; D possibly corresponds to TRBD2 (5 bases). This chain's CDR3 is CASSVSSASTDTQYF. CDR3 nucleotide sequence: TGTGCCAGCAGCGTCAGTAGCGCAAGCACAGATACGCAGTATTTT. Drawing the rest from reference TRBV9 and TRBJ2-3, the complete variable domain is DSGVTQTPKHLITATGQRVTLRCSPRSGDLSVYWYQQSLDQGLQFLIQYYNGEERAKGNILERFSAQQFPDLHSELNLSSLELGDSALYFCASSVSSASTDTQYFGPGTRLTVL.